Following are 29 T cell receptor beta chains from one sample sequenced in a study of tumor and adjacent non-tumor tissue in lung cancer. RNA was extracted from bulk tissue without any cell sorting. More than 3 cm separated this lung sample from the edge of the tumor. TCRbeta libraries were built with three rounds of nested PCR, modified from ARM-PCR. TCRdb itself ran the multiplex PCR reads through MiXCR, one entry per CDR3 protein. The sample yields 90,000 to 110,000 distinct CDR3 sequences, roughly two thirds seen once. The sequencing input was distant non-tumor lung tissue. The receptors here all came from a man aged 60-69 years with non-small cell lung cancer.

This chain connects TRBV6-5 to TRBJ2-5; 10 bases agree with TRBD2. The CDR3 sequence is 17 residues long. Losses at the gene ends were 1 base for V and 2 bases for J; bases not matched to a gene: 7. Germline CDR1 is MNHEY and CDR2 is SVGAGI. This chain's CDR3 is CASSYLQAGGPQETQYF. CDR3 nucleotide sequence: TGTGCCAGCAGTTACTTACAAGCGGGGGGGCCACAAGAGACCCAGTACTTC.

This chain uses TRBV14 with TRBJ1-2; D might be TRBD1 (5 bases). Trimming shortened V by 0 bases and J by 10 bases, and 18 bases separated the two germline ends. CDR1 and CDR2 (germline): SGHDN, FVKESK. The CDR3 totals 15 residues. The CDR3 protein is CASSQDSGGATDYTF. CDR3 sequence (DNA): TGTGCCAGCAGCCAAGATTCGGGTGGGGCAACTGACTACACCTTC.

On this clonotype itself: A much more abundant neighbour one base away suggests this may be a read error. The genes are TRBV5-1 and TRBJ2-5; D possibly matches TRBD1 or TRBD2 (5 bases each). This CDR3 has 15 amino acids. Germline loops: CDR1 SGHRS, CDR2 YFSETQ. Written as DNA, the CDR3 is TGCGCCAGCAGCTTGGCGGGGCTACACCAAGAGGCCCAGTACTTC. Translated, it gives CASSLAGLHQEAQYF.

At least ten counts were recorded for this clonotype. The chain employs TRBV20-1 and TRBJ2-1; 7 bases align to TRBD2. V lost 6 bases, J lost 4 bases, and 9 bases stayed unmatched. The CDR3 extends over 14 amino acids. Germline CDR1 DFQATT, CDR2 SNEGSKA (reference sequence). The CDR3 protein is CSARTSRDYNEQFF. The CDR3 DNA is TGCAGTGCGAGGACTAGTCGGGATTACAATGAGCAGTTCTTC.

Many counts were recorded for this clonotype. The chain couples TRBV6-1 to TRBJ1-5; D possibly corresponds to TRBD1 (5 bases). V lost 3 bases and J lost 4, with 16 bases in between. Germline V lookup: CDR1 MNHNS, CDR2 SASEGT. This CDR3 region has 16 residues. CDR3 nucleotide sequence: TGTGCCAGCAGTGACCGGGGGTCCCTACGAAATCAGCCCCAGCATTTT. Translating it yields CASSDRGSLRNQPQHF.

With regard to this clonotype: A much larger clone differs from this one at a single base, so this may be a read error. This chain connects TRBV20-1 to TRBJ2-2; D possibly corresponds to TRBD2 (5 bases). CDR1 and CDR2 from the germline V gene are DFQATT and SNEGSKA (reference sequence). The CDR3 has 12 residues. The CDR3, as DNA: TGCAGTCCTAGCCAGCCAGCTGCGGGGCTGTTTTTT. This translates into CSPSQPAAGLFF.

In this sample, this clonotype turned up many times. The rearrangement joins TRBV5-1 to TRBJ2-7; D gene unclear. Trimming stripped 4 bases from V and 1 base from J, with 12 bases between. Germline CDR1 reads SGHRS; CDR2 reads YFSETQ. This CDR3 has 14 amino acids. The CDR3: CASSGRTDSYEQYF. The CDR3, as DNA: TGCGCCAGCAGCGGGCGGACGGATTCCTACGAGCAGTACTTC.

In regard to this clonotype: This may be a read error: a much more frequent sequence differs by one nucleotide. V and J are TRBV5-1 and TRBJ2-1; D ambiguous. The V and J ends lost 0 bases and 6 bases respectively, with 7 bases between them. The CDR3 contains 13 residues. Per the germline V gene, CDR1 is SGHRS and CDR2 is YFSETQ. The CDR3 sequence is CASSLVMSNEQFF. The CDR3 nucleotides read TGCGCCAGCAGCTTGGTAATGAGCAATGAGCAGTTCTTC. Complete variable domain (other parts from reference TRBV5-1 and TRBJ2-1): KAGVTQTPRYLIKTRGQQVTLSCSPISGHRSVSWYQQTPGQGLQFLFEYFSETQRNKGNFPGRFSGRQFSNSRSEMNVSTLELGDSALYLCASSLVMSNEQFFGPGTRLTVL.

As to this clonotype: Its ends do not fully match the called genes, so a read error is possible. CDR3 loop: CTSSRQGGGYEQYF. The CDR3 coding sequence is TGTACCAGCAGTCGGCAAGGGGGCGGGTACGAGCAGTACTTC. The chain carries TRBV6-2 or TRBV6-3 and TRBJ2-7, with 7 bases matching TRBD1. The CDR3 extends over 14 amino acids. Germline loops: CDR1 MNHEY, CDR2 SVGEGT.

Only one count was recorded for this clonotype. V gene TRBV7-2 combines with J gene TRBJ1-1; no firm D call. V was shortened by 5 bases and J by 4 bases, with 11 bases between the two germline ends. Per germline, CDR1 SGHTA and CDR2 FQGNSA. This CDR3 contains 13 residues. The CDR3: CASSQICGTEAFF. The DNA of the CDR3 is TGTGCCAGCAGCCAGATATGTGGCACTGAAGCTTTCTTT.

Notes on this clonotype: Since the CDR3 does not end with the conserved phenylalanine or tryptophan, this likely comes from a read error. The chain links TRBV11-1 to TRBJ2-7; 7 bases fit TRBD2. This CDR3 region has 14 residues. Germline assignment: CDR1 SGHAT and CDR2 FQDESV (reference sequence). The CDR3 DNA reads as TGTGCCGGCAGCTATACTAGCGACCAATACGAGCAGTACATC. This gives the protein CAGSYTSDQYEQYI.

Comments on this clonotype: The germline gene is not matched at one end of the junction; a read error may be the cause. This chain joins TRBV19 and TRBJ2-7; D is undetermined. CDR1 is LNHDA and CDR2 is SQIVND in the germline V gene (reference sequence). CDR3 length equals 13 residues. The DNA of the CDR3 is TGTGCCAGCAGTATTGGCAGACCCGACGAGCAGTACTTC. This sequence encodes CASSIGRPDEQYF.

In its sample, this clonotype ranks as medium-sized. The CDR3 nucleotides are TGCGCCAGCAGTACAGGGAATGGCTACACCTTC. Amino acids: CASSTGNGYTF. V is TRBV10-2 and J is TRBJ1-2; the D gene is possibly TRBD1 (6 bases). The germline V and J ends were trimmed by 5 bases and 6 bases, with 7 bases remaining between them. Per germline, CDR1 WSHSY and CDR2 SAAADI. The CDR3 spans 11 residues.

This clonotype was seen repeatedly, ten times or more. The rearrangement joins TRBV6-1 to TRBJ2-6; 7 bases align to TRBD2. This CDR3 has 16 amino acids. V dropped 2 bases and J dropped 0; count of bases not matched to a gene: 1. CDR1 and CDR2 (germline): MNHNS, SASEGT. This chain's CDR3 is CASSESGGSGANVLTF. CDR3 coding DNA: TGTGCCAGCAGTGAATCGGGGGGCTCTGGGGCCAACGTCCTGACTTTC.

CDR3 nucleotide sequence: TGTGCCAGCAACCCTCCCGCGGGACAACGGTATGAGCAGTACTTC. Amino acids: CASNPPAGQRYEQYF. The gene calls are TRBV5-6 and TRBJ2-7; D might be TRBD1 or TRBD2, each matching 6 bases. This CDR3 spans 15 amino acids. Between the trimmed V and J ends, which lost 6 bases and 7 bases, there was a span of 23 bases. Germline V gene sequence: CDR1 SGHDT, CDR2 YYEEEE.

Notes on this clonotype: The junction departs from germline at one end; a sequencing error may be responsible. The J gene is TRBJ2-7, the V gene TRBV4-1; D perhaps matches TRBD2 (7 bases). CDR3 size: 15 residues. CDR1 and CDR2 (germline): MGHRA, YSYEKL. The CDR3, as DNA: TGCGCTAGCAACCAACTGGTCGGGGGGCCCTATGAGCAGTACTTC. Translating it yields CASNQLVGGPYEQYF.

This clonotype appeared a single time. The chain has TRBV28 and TRBJ2-1; a possible D gene is TRBD1 (6 bases). The CDR3 is 12 residues long. V lost 8 bases and J 7 bases, leaving 12 bases between the germline ends. Germline lookup yields CDR1 MDHEN and CDR2 SYDVKM. CDR3 residues: CASELQGNEQFF. For the CDR3, the DNA is TGTGCCAGCGAATTACAGGGAAATGAGCAGTTCTTC. Together with reference TRBV28 and TRBJ2-1, the CDR3 gives the full variable domain: DVKVTQSSRYLVKRTGEKVFLECVQDMDHENMFWYRQDPGLGLRLIYFSYDVKMKEKGDIPEGYSVSREKKERFSLILESASTNQTSMYLCASELQGNEQFFGPGTRLTVL.

This clonotype was seen many times. The CDR3 sequence is CASSDPGTRYEQYF. DNA for the CDR3: TGTGCCAGCAGCGACCCCGGGACTCGCTACGAGCAGTACTTC. V and J are TRBV6-2 or TRBV6-3 and TRBJ2-7; a weak D match, TRBD2 (6 bases). Germline CDR1 and CDR2: MNHEY and SVGEGT. CDR3 length equals 14 residues. V lost 6 bases, J lost 3 bases, and 15 bases lay in between.

The CDR3 DNA follows: TGTGCCAGCAACCAGGACAGCACAGATACGCAGTATTTT. Translated: CASNQDSTDTQYF. The chain has TRBV2 and TRBJ2-3; D is uncertain. The V gene's germline CDR1 is SNHLY and CDR2 FYNNEI. Trimming took off 7 bases at V and 0 bases at J, with 8 bases between the two ends. The CDR3 runs 13 residues.

Comments on this clonotype: The junction departs from germline at one end; a sequencing error may be responsible. V and J are TRBV11-3 and TRBJ1-1; maybe TRBD1 (5 bases). Germline-derived CDR1 and CDR2 are SGHNT and YENEEA. This CDR3 has 18 residues. The CDR3 bases are TGTGCCAACAGCTTACGGGACGGAAACCACCCTCGCCGCGTTGAAGCTTTCTTT. Protein product: CANSLRDGNHPRRVEAFF.

The J gene is TRBJ2-2, the V gene TRBV5-1, with D possibly being TRBD1 (5 bases). The CDR3 is 14 amino acids. The V end lost 10 bases, the J end lost 1 base, and 14 bases lay between the germline ends. Germline CDR1 reads SGHRS; CDR2 reads YFSETQ. The CDR3 DNA reads TGCGCCTGCAACACGACAGAGAACACCGGGGAGCTGTTTTTT. It encodes CACNTTENTGELFF.

The chain links TRBV20-1 to TRBJ1-2; D gene unclear. The CDR3 covers 12 residues. Germline values: CDR1 DFQATT, CDR2 SNEGSKA (reference sequence). Between the trimmed V and J ends, which lost 3 bases and 9 bases, there was a span of 14 bases. In nucleotides, the CDR3 is TGCAGTGCTAGTCACCGCTGGAAAAGCTACACCTTC. Translation gives CSASHRWKSYTF.

As for this clonotype: Its ends do not fully match the called genes, so a read error is possible. V gene TRBV6-5 combines with J gene TRBJ1-5, with a possible D match to TRBD1 (5 bases). The CDR3 totals 14 residues. CDR1 and CDR2 from the germline V gene are MNHEY and SVGAGI. The CDR3 nucleotides are TGTGCCTGCAGTCTGGGGCCCACCAATCAGCCCCAGCATTTT. Its translation: CACSLGPTNQPQHF.

About this clonotype: At one boundary the junction diverges from the germline segment, which might be a read error. The rearrangement links TRBV30 to TRBJ2-6; D not certain. Germline V gene data show CDR1 as GTSNPN and CDR2 as SVGIG (reference sequence). This CDR3 is 14 amino acids long. CDR3 sequence reads: CAWMLRSGANVLTF. The CDR3 DNA is TGTGCCTGGATGTTGCGCTCTGGAGCCAACGTCCTGACTTTC.

As for this clonotype: One junction end does not reproduce the germline sequence, and a read error may be involved. The chain couples TRBV4-3 to TRBJ1-5; a possible D gene is TRBD1 (5 bases). CDR1 LGHNA and CDR2 YSLEER come from the germline V gene. The CDR3 totals 16 residues. CDR3 DNA: TGCGCCATAAGCCAAGATTGGGGGGGGTGGGTGAAGCCCCGGCATTTT. It translates to CAISQDWGGWVKPRHF.

In the case of this clonotype: The missing conserved phenylalanine or tryptophan at the end of this CDR3 makes a read error likely. The chain recombines TRBV6-6 with TRBJ2-3; either TRBD1 or TRBD2 may supply D (6 bases each). Germline V gene lookup returns CDR1 MNHNY and CDR2 SVGAGI (reference sequence). This CDR3 has 18 residues. V was clipped by 2 bases and J by 0 bases, with 18 bases between them. CDR3 coding DNA: TGTGCCAGCAGTTACCTAGCTGGGGGGCCATCGAGCACAGATACGCAGTATATT. Translation: CASSYLAGGPSSTDTQYI.

This sequence joins TRBV12-3 or TRBV12-4 and TRBJ1-2; TRBD1 might be the D (6 bases). V gave up 5 bases and J gave up 3 bases, with 25 bases separating them. The CDR3 runs 18 residues. The CDR3 DNA reads TGTGCCAGCAGTCTGGGCCAAGGTGGGACATGGGTGTACTATGGCTACACCTTC. Translating gives CASSLGQGGTWVYYGYTF.

On this clonotype: One base away lies a much larger clone, so this may be a sequencing read error. The J gene is TRBJ2-3, the V gene TRBV6-5; D gene unclear. The length of the CDR3 is 11 residues. CDR1 and CDR2 from the germline V gene are MNHEY and SVGAGI. DNA of the CDR3: TGTGCCAGCAGCCACACAGATATGCAGTATTTT. The encoded protein is CASSHTDMQYF.

About this clonotype itself: A much larger clonotype is one base distant, so this may be a read error. This sequence joins TRBV28 and TRBJ2-7; no firm D call. The CDR3 totals 14 residues. Germline assignment: CDR1 MDHEN and CDR2 SYDVKM. The CDR3 DNA reads as TGTGCCATCCGTCCTCCCAGTGCCGCCTACGATCAGTACTTC. Protein sequence: CAIRPPSAAYDQYF.